This T cell receptor (beta chain) was captured in a study of vaccination and CD4 T cells after COVID-19. The overall study: The interval from dose two to post-vaccine sampling had a median of approximately 70 days, and it ranged from 14 to 241.

Details on this clonotype: The antigen remains unidentified.

At the Johns Hopkins FTIC core, DNA taken from cultured CD4+ T cells was sequenced by way of the Oncomine TCR Beta short-read assay. Using its own MiXCR run on the PCR reads, TCRdb lists one record per CDR3 protein. The sample carries fewer than 25,000 distinct CDR3 sequences, around 48% recorded once. Noted treatment: roughly 10-day PBMC culture with coronavirus spike peptide pools or control peptides (ViraFEST assay). Germline CDR1 MDHEN, CDR2 SYDVKM. With 1 base removed from V and 7 bases from J, the gap between germline ends came to 13 bases. This CDR3 comprises 15 residues. This receptor was identified in a human donor who had recovered from COVID-19. The sample was CD4+ T cells from blood, cultured in vitro. The V call is TRBV28, the J call TRBJ2-2, with D perhaps TRBD1 (7 bases). The CDR3: CASSLSGGGIGELFF. CDR3 bases: TGTGCCAGCAGTTTATCAGGGGGAGGAATCGGGGAGCTGTTTTTT. Full variable domain (outside the CDR3, taken from reference TRBV28 and TRBJ2-2): DVKVTQSSRYLVKRTGEKVFLECVQDMDHENMFWYRQDPGLGLRLIYFSYDVKMKEKGDIPEGYSVSREKKERFSLILESASTNQTSMYLCASSLSGGGIGELFFGEGSRLTVL.